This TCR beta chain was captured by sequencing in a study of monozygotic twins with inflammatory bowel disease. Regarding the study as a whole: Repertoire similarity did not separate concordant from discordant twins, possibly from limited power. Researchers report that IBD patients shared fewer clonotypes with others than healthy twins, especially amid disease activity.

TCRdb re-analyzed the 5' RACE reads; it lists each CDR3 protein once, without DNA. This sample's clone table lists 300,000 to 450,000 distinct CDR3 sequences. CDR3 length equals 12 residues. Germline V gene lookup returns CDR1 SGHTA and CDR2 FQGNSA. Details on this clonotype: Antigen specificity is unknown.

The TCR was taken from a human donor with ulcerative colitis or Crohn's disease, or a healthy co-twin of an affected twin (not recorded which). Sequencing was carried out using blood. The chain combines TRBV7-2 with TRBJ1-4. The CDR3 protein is CASSFRNEKLFF.